This T cell receptor (beta chain) originates from a study of blood T cell repertoires in COVID-19 (dated by TCRdb to the early 2020s). Describing the broader study: Samples covering the acute and convalescent phases of COVID-19 were provided by collaborators in the United States, Italy and Spain. Where HLA class I and class II types were available, the types were taken from metadata supplied by the sample provider, not from assay-based typing. Samples came from the ongoing ImmuneRACE study (first 160 participants) plus 1,254 subjects from 6 global collaborators. Deeply sampled blood TCRbeta repertoires from subjects exposed to, actively infected with, or recovered from COVID-19 were included in the dataset. The repertoires were released in a freely available public database meant as a resource for research on the immune response to SARS-CoV-2. The sample metadata nearly always contained a de-identified subject ID, COVID-19 status, age in years and sex. The material from the prospective study consisted of cDNA or gDNA derived from T cells, B-cell-depleted T cells, or PBMCs. Overall study results and their limits: The quantity of clinical and demographic metadata differed by source and by participant and was supplied without curation.

Trimming removed 4 bases from V and 0 bases from J; the gene matches leave 7 bases unexplained. The CDR3 covers 16 residues, taking in both the cysteine and the phenylalanine. CDR3 DNA only is kept here, 48 bases in frame from base 1. According to the germline V gene, CDR1 reads SGHVS and CDR2 reads FNYEAQ. Worth noting for this clone: Its binding antigen is unknown. No base quality values were provided; no much bigger clone lies one nucleotide off.

TCRbeta CDR3 regions were amplified from genomic DNA using the immunoSEQ Assay, a bias-controlled multiplex PCR. Per the source publication's procedure: Within the assay, amplification of reference gene primers was used to estimate how many nucleated cells each sample contained. Sequence reads were collapsed and filtered to measure the absolute abundance of every unique TCRbeta CDR3 rearrangement. For each sample, productive Simpson clonality was calculated by taking the square root of Simpson's diversity index across productive rearrangements. TCRdb provides this immuneACCESS table in a form limited to in-frame rearrangements. Some clones are lacking; in checked studies, under half of them reflect an unresolved V gene, and why the rest are absent is not known. The DNA was the basis for D and trimming; V, J and clone size are from that table. This sample holds 300,000 to 400,000 clones; around 83% were observed only once. Clones ranked in the top ten supply just under 3% of the sample.

Each collaborating institution followed its own protocols to collect whole blood in K2EDTA tubes. For TCRbeta analysis, collaborators shipped samples as frozen whole blood, isolated PBMCs, or DNA extracted from either of those sample types. The specimen was peripheral blood. The rearrangement combines TRBV7-6 with TRBJ2-3; 7 bases in the middle match TRBD2. The TCR was taken from a man aged 30 to 39 with active or convalescent COVID-19. The CDR3 corresponds to CASSSTWRESTDTQYF. The DNA reads as follows: TGTGCCAGCAGCTCTACCTGGCGGGAGAGCACAGATACGCAGTATTTT.